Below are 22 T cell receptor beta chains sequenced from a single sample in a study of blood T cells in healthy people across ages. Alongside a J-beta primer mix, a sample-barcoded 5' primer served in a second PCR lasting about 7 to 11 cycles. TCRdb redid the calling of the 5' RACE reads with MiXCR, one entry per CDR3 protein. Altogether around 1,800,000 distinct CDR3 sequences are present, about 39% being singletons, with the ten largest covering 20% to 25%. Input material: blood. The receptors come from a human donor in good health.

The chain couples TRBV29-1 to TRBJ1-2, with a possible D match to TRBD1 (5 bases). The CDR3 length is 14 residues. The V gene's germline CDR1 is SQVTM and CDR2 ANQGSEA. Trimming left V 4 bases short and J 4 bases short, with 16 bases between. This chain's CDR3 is CSVGKGPKPYGYTF. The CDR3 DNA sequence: TGCAGCGTTGGCAAGGGGCCTAAACCCTATGGCTACACCTTC.

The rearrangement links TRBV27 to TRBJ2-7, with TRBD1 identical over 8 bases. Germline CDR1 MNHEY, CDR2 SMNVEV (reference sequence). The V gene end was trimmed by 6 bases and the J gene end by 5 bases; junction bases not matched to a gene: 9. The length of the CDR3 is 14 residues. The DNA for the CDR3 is TGTGCCAGCAGCCAAGGGACAGGTTGGCACGAGCAGTACTTC. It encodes CASSQGTGWHEQYF.

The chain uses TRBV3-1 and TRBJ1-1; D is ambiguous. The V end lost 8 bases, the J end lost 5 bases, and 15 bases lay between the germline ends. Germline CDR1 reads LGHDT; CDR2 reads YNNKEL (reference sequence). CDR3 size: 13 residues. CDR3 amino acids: CASGTAAATEAFF. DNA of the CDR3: TGTGCCAGCGGAACCGCGGCCGCTACTGAAGCTTTCTTT.

The CDR3 is CASSYSQSRATNEKLFF. CDR3 DNA: TGTGCCAGCAGTTACTCGCAATCTAGAGCAACTAATGAAAAACTGTTTTTT. The chain uses TRBV6-6 and TRBJ1-4; D remains ambiguous. With 0 bases removed from V and 0 bases from J, the gap between germline ends came to 11 bases. Germline CDR1 MNHNY, CDR2 SVGAGI (reference sequence). This CDR3 has 17 amino acids.

Written as DNA, the CDR3 is TGCGCCAGCAGGTCTAGGGGTGGGGGCCGTTACAATGAGCAGTTCTTC. Translated: CASRSRGGGRYNEQFF. The V and J genes are TRBV5-1 and TRBJ2-1, with D possibly matching TRBD1 (6 bases). The CDR3 is 16 residues long. V was clipped by 5 bases and J by 4 bases, with 19 bases between them. Germline values: CDR1 SGHRS, CDR2 YFSETQ.

CDR3 nucleotide sequence: TGCAGCGTTGTCCTCGGCGTTGGGACCAAAGCAGCTTACCTTAACTCTGGGGCCAACGTCCTGACTTTC. This codes for CSVVLGVGTKAAYLNSGANVLTF. The chain joins TRBV29-1 to TRBJ2-6; D may match TRBD1 or TRBD2 (5 bases each). The CDR3 is 23 amino acids. The V and J ends lost 4 bases and 0 bases respectively, with 34 bases between them. Germline assignment: CDR1 SQVTM and CDR2 ANQGSEA.

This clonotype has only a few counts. The CDR3 DNA sequence: TGTGCCAGCAGTTTTACCGGGTACGGGGCCAACGTCCTGACTTTC. It specifies CASSFTGYGANVLTF. The chain carries TRBV28 and TRBJ2-6; D not resolved. The V gene lost 3 bases and the J gene lost 4 bases, with 10 bases spanning the gap. Germline values: CDR1 MDHEN, CDR2 SYDVKM. This CDR3 spans 15 amino acids.

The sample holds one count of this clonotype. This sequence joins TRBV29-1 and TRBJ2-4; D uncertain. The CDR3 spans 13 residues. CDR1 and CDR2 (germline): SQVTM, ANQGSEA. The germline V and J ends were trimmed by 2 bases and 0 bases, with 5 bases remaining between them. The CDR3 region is CSVEPVAKNIQYF. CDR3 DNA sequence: TGCAGCGTTGAACCGGTAGCCAAAAACATTCAGTACTTC.

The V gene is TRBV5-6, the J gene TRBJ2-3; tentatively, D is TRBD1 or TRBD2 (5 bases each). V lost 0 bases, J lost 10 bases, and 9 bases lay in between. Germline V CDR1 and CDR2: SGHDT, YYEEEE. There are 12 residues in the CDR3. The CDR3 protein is CASSLERGPQYF. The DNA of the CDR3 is TGTGCCAGCAGCTTGGAACGGGGCCCGCAGTATTTT.

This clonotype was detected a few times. This CDR3 is CASSIDLSETQYF. The CDR3 nucleotides read TGTGCCAGTAGTATAGATCTATCCGAGACCCAGTACTTC. The rearrangement uses TRBV19 and TRBJ2-5; D is ambiguous. The CDR3 loop spans 13 amino acids. The V gene's germline CDR1 is LNHDA and CDR2 SQIVND (reference sequence). Between the trimmed V and J ends, which lost 0 bases and 5 bases, there was a span of 7 bases.

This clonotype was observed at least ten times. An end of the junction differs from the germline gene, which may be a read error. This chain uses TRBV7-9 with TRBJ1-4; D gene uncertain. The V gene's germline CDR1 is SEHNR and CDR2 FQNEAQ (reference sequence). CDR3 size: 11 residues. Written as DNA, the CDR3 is TGCGCCAGCAGCCGTGGCGAAAAACTGTTTTTT. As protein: CASSRGEKLFF.

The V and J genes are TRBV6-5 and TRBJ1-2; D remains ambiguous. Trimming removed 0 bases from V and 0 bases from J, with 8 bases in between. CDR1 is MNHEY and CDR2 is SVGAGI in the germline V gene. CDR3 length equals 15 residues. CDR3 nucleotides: TGTGCCAGCAGTTACTCGAATGGGGCTAACTATGGCTACACCTTC. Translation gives CASSYSNGANYGYTF.

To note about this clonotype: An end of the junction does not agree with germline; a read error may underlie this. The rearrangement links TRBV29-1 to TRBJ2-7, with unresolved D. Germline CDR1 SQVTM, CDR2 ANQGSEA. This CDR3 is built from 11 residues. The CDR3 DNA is TGCGGCGTTCGGGTGATATACGAGCAGTACTTC. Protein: CGVRVIYEQYF.

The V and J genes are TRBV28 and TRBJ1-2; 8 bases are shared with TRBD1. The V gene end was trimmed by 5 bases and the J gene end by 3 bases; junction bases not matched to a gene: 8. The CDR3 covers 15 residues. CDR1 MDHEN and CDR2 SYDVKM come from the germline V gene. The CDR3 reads CASSPTGVRYYGYTF. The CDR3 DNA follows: TGTGCCAGCAGTCCGACAGGGGTGAGATACTATGGCTACACCTTC.

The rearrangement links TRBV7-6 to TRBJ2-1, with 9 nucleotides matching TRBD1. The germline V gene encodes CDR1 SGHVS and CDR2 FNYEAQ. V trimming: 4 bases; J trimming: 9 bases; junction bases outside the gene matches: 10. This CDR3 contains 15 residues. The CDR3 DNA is TGTGCCAGCAGCTCCGTGGACAGGGGTATCACTGAGCAGTTCTTC. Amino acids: CASSSVDRGITEQFF.

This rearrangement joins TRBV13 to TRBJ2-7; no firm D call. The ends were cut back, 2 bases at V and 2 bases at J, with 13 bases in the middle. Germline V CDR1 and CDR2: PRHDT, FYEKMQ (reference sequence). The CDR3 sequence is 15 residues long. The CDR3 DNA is TGTGCCAGCAGCTTATTCCCCCGCAGTCCCTACGAGCAGTACTTC. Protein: CASSLFPRSPYEQYF.

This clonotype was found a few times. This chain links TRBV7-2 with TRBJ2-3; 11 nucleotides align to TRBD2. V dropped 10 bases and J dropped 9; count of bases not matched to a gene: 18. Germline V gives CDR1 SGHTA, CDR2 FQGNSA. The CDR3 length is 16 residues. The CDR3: CATRPGLAGIPVTQYF. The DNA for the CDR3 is TGTGCCACCAGGCCTGGACTAGCGGGTATCCCGGTAACGCAGTATTTT.

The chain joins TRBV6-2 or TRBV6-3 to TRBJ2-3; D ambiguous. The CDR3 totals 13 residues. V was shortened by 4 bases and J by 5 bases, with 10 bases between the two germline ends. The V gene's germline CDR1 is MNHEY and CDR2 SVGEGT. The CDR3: CASSFLGVDTQYF. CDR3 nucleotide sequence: TGTGCCAGCAGTTTTTTAGGCGTAGATACGCAGTATTTT.

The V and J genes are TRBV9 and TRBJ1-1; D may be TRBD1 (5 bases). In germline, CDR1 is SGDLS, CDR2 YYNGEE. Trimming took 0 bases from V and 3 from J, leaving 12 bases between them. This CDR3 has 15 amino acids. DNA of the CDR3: TGTGCCAGCAGCGTAGAGGGTGGGGCCTACACTGAAGCTTTCTTT. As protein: CASSVEGGAYTEAFF.

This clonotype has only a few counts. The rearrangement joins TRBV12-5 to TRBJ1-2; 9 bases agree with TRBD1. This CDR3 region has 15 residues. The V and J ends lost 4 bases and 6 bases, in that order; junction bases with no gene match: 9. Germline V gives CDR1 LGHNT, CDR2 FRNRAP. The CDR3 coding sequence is TGTGCTAGTGGTTCCGGACAGGGGAGGTCCCATGGCTACACCTTC. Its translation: CASGSGQGRSHGYTF.

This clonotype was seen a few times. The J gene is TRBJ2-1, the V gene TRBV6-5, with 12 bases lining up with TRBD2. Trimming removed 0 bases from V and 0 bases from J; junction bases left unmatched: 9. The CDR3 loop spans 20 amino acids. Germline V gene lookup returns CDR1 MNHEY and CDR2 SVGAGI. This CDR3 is CASSYSPTSGGSSSYNEQFF. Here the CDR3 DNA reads TGTGCCAGCAGTTACTCGCCTACTAGCGGGGGGTCCAGCTCCTACAATGAGCAGTTCTTC.

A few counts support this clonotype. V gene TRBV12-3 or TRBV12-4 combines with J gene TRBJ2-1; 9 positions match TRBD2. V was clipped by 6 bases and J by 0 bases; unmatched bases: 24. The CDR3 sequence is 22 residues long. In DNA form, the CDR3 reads TGTGCCAGCAGCGTCCCCAGCGGGCCGGCAGCGGGGGGTTCTAGCTCCTACAATGAGCAGTTCTTC. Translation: CASSVPSGPAAGGSSSYNEQFF.